These 23 T cell receptor beta chains came from one sample sequenced in a study of PD-1 blockade in classical Hodgkin lymphoma. The method was immunoSEQ multiplex PCR; TCRdb's version includes in-frame clones alone and lacks a portion of them. The sample records tens of thousands of clones, 65% to 80% being singletons. Time point denoted: cycle 4 day 1 (C4D1), after 5 to 7 weeks of nivolumab. Every patient was affected by relapse after autologous stem cell transplantation, while exposure to brentuximab vedotin was not uniform. Magnetic negative selection served to purify CD4+ T cells out of PBMCs that had been thawed. Material: CD4+ T cells from blood, obtained before the fourth cycle of nivolumab. The receptors were gathered from a human donor with classical Hodgkin lymphoma.

The J gene is TRBJ2-5, the V gene TRBV7-2, with D unresolved. Germline V gives CDR1 SGHTA, CDR2 FQGNSA. The CDR3 length is 16 residues. V was cut by 6 bases and J by 1 base, with 18 bases left in between. The DNA for the CDR3 is TGTGCCAGCAGTCTTAGTACCGGCCAGGCCCAAGAGACCCAGTACTTC. Protein product: CASSLSTGQAQETQYF.

The chain uses TRBV29-1 and TRBJ2-5; 8 bases are shared with TRBD2. CDR3 size: 15 residues. Germline V CDR1 and CDR2: SQVTM, ANQGSEA. V lost 7 bases and J lost 5; bases outside the gene matches: 15. The CDR3 sequence: CSGLRAGGHRETQYF. The DNA for the CDR3 is TGCAGCGGCCTCAGGGCGGGGGGCCATCGGGAGACCCAGTACTTC. The variable domain in full, with the rest retrieved from reference TRBV29-1 and TRBJ2-5, is SAVISQKPSRDICQRGTSLTIQCQVDSQVTMMFWYRQQPGQSLTLIATANQGSEATYESGFVIDKFPISRPNLTFSTLTVSNMSPEDSSIYLCSGLRAGGHRETQYFGPGTRLLVL.

The table lists this clone with a few counts. The J gene is TRBJ1-5, the V gene TRBV5-1, with 9 nucleotides matching TRBD1. The CDR3 spans 15 residues. The germline CDR1 and CDR2 sequences are SGHRS and YFSETQ. J lost 4 bases, V lost 0 bases, and 2 bases had no gene match. Written as DNA, the CDR3 is TGCGCCAGCAGCTTGGGACAGGGGGGGAATCAGCCCCAGCATTTT. Translation gives CASSLGQGGNQPQHF.

This clone has a handful of counts. The chain has TRBV5-1 and TRBJ2-3; D unresolved. The V gene lost 1 base and the J gene lost 4 bases, with 10 bases spanning the gap. Looked up from germline, CDR1 is SGHRS and CDR2 is YFSETQ. This CDR3 comprises 14 residues. Here the CDR3 DNA reads TGCGCCAGCAGCTTGCCCAAGGGTCCAGATACGCAGTATTTT. It translates to CASSLPKGPDTQYF.

The V call is TRBV10-3, the J call TRBJ1-1, with unresolved D. V gave up 1 base and J gave up 11 bases, with 11 bases separating them. CDR1 ENHRY and CDR2 SYGVKD come from the germline V gene. CDR3 length: 12 residues. CDR3 in DNA: TGTGCCATCAGTGAGTTGGTCAATGGGGCTTTCTTT. Residues: CAISELVNGAFF.

The rearrangement links TRBV7-9 to TRBJ1-3; D remains unclear. This CDR3 spans 14 amino acids. The V gene's germline CDR1 is SEHNR and CDR2 FQNEAQ (reference sequence). The V gene lost 5 bases and the J gene lost 2 bases, with 10 bases spanning the gap. The chain's CDR3 is CASSPRRTGNTIYF. In DNA form, the CDR3 reads TGTGCCAGCAGCCCTCGCCGTACTGGAAACACCATATATTTT.

The count of this clone is one. The V gene is TRBV21-1, the J gene TRBJ2-5; TRBD1, the D gene given by the table, was not confirmed from the DNA. TRBV21-1 is recorded as a pseudogene. The CDR3 loop spans 14 amino acids. CDR3 sequence: CASSFRTGGKTQYF. The CDR3 nucleotides read TGTGCCAGCAGCTTCCGGACAGGGGGCAAGACCCAGTACTTC.

V gene TRBV15 combines with J gene TRBJ2-7; possible D gene TRBD1, 6 bases. Germline CDR1 LNHNV, CDR2 YYDKDF (reference sequence). V was trimmed by 0 bases and J by 8 bases, leaving 17 bases between them. The CDR3 loop spans 15 amino acids. The CDR3 sequence is CATSRDRGIGIQQYF. In DNA form, the CDR3 reads TGTGCCACCAGCAGAGACAGGGGAATAGGTATCCAGCAGTACTTC.

J is TRBJ2-5 and V is TRBV7-8; D is unclear. Germline values: CDR1 SGHVS, CDR2 FQNEAQ. Deletions cut 1 base from V and 1 base from J, with 7 bases between. The CDR3 has 14 amino acids. CDR3 bases: TGTGCCAGCAGCTTAGGGCTATTCCAAGAGACCCAGTACTTC. It encodes CASSLGLFQETQYF.

CDR3 coding DNA: TGTGCCAGCAGCTTGGATAGCGGGGTGTACAATGAGCAGTTCTTC. Amino acids: CASSLDSGVYNEQFF. The chain joins TRBV5-4 to TRBJ2-1; 8 positions match TRBD2. The CDR3 loop spans 15 amino acids. J was trimmed by 4 bases and V by 0 bases; bases with no gene match: 3. Looked up from germline, CDR1 is SGHNT and CDR2 is YYREEE (reference sequence).

V and J are TRBV4-1 and TRBJ2-3, with 11 bases identical to TRBD1. CDR1 and CDR2 from the germline V gene are MGHRA and YSYEKL. The CDR3 is 17 amino acids. Unmatched junction bases numbered 11, after V lost 4 bases and J lost 5 bases. CDR3 sequence (DNA): TGCGCCAGCAGCCGAGCTCTAGGGGACAGGGGGGGAGATACGCAGTATTTT. It yields the protein CASSRALGDRGGDTQYF.

This clone was detected a few times. The chain combines TRBV6-5 with TRBJ1-2, with D uncertain. V lost 6 bases and J 5 bases, leaving 16 bases between the germline ends. The CDR3 runs 14 residues. CDR1 and CDR2 from the germline V gene are MNHEY and SVGAGI. CDR3 sequence reads: CASSRGHLGYGYTF. The CDR3 coding sequence is TGTGCCAGCAGCCGAGGCCACCTTGGTTATGGCTACACCTTC.

This clone was detected a few times. The V call is TRBV6-5, the J call TRBJ1-6; 9 positions agree with TRBD1. The V and J ends lost 0 bases and 9 bases, in that order; junction bases with no gene match: 6. This CDR3 has 16 residues. Germline values: CDR1 MNHEY, CDR2 SVGAGI. DNA for the CDR3: TGTGCCAGCAGTTACTCCTGGACAGGGGAGGGTTCACCCCTCCACTTT. It specifies CASSYSWTGEGSPLHF.

J is TRBJ2-7 and V is TRBV18; 9 bases match TRBD1. The CDR3 has 15 residues. Germline CDR1 and CDR2: KGHSH and LQKENI. J gave up 3 bases and V 3 bases, and 6 bases lay outside the gene matches. The CDR3: CASSPGTGRFYEQYF. The CDR3 nucleotides read TGTGCCAGCTCACCGGGGACAGGGAGGTTCTACGAGCAGTACTTC.

This chain links TRBV6-1 with TRBJ1-5; D ambiguous. The CDR3 totals 15 residues. Trimming left V 6 bases short and J 4 bases short, with 16 bases between. The germline V gene encodes CDR1 MNHNS and CDR2 SASEGT. DNA for the CDR3: TGTGCCAGCAGGGGATACGGAGAAGCAAATCAGCCCCAGCATTTT. Its protein product is CASRGYGEANQPQHF.

The rearrangement links TRBV2 to TRBJ1-2, with 12 bases aligning to TRBD1. CDR3 length: 14 amino acids. Germline V lookup: CDR1 SNHLY, CDR2 FYNNEI. After removal of 11 bases from V and 7 bases from J, the junction contained 11 bases not matched to a gene. This CDR3 reads CAWRGQGAPIGYTF. DNA of the CDR3: TGTGCCTGGAGGGGACAGGGGGCGCCGATTGGCTACACCTTC.

The rearrangement uses TRBV7-2 and TRBJ2-3; possibly TRBD2 for D (7 bases). Per germline, CDR1 SGHTA and CDR2 FQGNSA. V lost 6 bases and J lost 0, with 13 bases in between. The CDR3 length is 15 residues. CDR3 loop: CASSRGAPSTDTQYF. The CDR3 nucleotides read TGTGCCAGCAGTCGGGGGGCCCCTAGCACAGATACGCAGTATTTT. The variable domain in full, with the rest retrieved from reference TRBV7-2 and TRBJ2-3, is GAGVSQSPSNKVTEKGKDVELRCDPISGHTALYWYRQSLGQGLEFLIYFQGNSAPDKSGLPSDRFSAERTGGSVSTLTIQRTQQEDSAVYLCASSRGAPSTDTQYFGPGTRLTVL.

The J gene is TRBJ2-7, the V gene TRBV9; D perhaps matches TRBD2 (6 bases). This CDR3 region has 15 residues. Between the trimmed V and J ends, which lost 0 bases and 6 bases, there was a span of 16 bases. The germline CDR1 and CDR2 sequences are SGDLS and YYNGEE. CDR3 in DNA: TGTGCCAGCAGCGTAGCGGAGGGGATCACGGGCGAGCAGTACTTC. The encoded protein is CASSVAEGITGEQYF.

V and J are TRBV5-1 and TRBJ1-3; D unresolved. Per the germline V gene, CDR1 is SGHRS and CDR2 is YFSETQ. The CDR3 spans 16 residues. Between the trimmed V and J ends, which lost 1 base and 0 bases, there was a span of 11 bases. The CDR3 DNA reads TGCGCCAGCAGCTTGTCCAGCTTAAACTCTGGAAACACCATATATTTT. Its translation is CASSLSSLNSGNTIYF.

The V gene is TRBV6-5, the J gene TRBJ2-3; D is perhaps TRBD1 (5 bases). Germline V gives CDR1 MNHEY, CDR2 SVGAGI. CDR3 length: 15 residues. Trimming took off 0 bases at V and 4 bases at J, with 11 bases between the two ends. CDR3 in DNA: TGTGCCAGCAGTTACTCGGGGCAGGCATCAGATACGCAGTATTTT. This sequence encodes CASSYSGQASDTQYF.

The genes are TRBV29-1 and TRBJ2-2, with a tentative D call TRBD1 (5 bases). CDR3 length equals 14 residues. The V gene lost 4 bases and the J gene lost 0 bases, with 9 bases spanning the gap. Germline V gene lookup returns CDR1 SQVTM and CDR2 ANQGSEA. The CDR3 spells CSVVAQANTGELFF. CDR3 sequence (DNA): TGCAGCGTTGTTGCACAGGCGAACACCGGGGAGCTGTTTTTT.

The V and J genes are TRBV6-5 and TRBJ2-7, with D possibly matching TRBD1 (6 bases). There are 14 residues in the CDR3. V lost 7 bases and J 0 bases, leaving 13 bases between the germline ends. Germline V CDR1 and CDR2: MNHEY, SVGAGI. The CDR3 here is CASKGQFSSYEQYF. As DNA, the CDR3 is TGTGCCAGCAAAGGACAGTTTAGCTCCTACGAGCAGTACTTC.

The CDR3 sequence is CASRFGSGSLLEQYF. CDR3 sequence (DNA): TGTGCCAGCAGATTTGGGAGTGGATCACTACTCGAGCAGTACTTC. The rearrangement links TRBV7-9 to TRBJ2-7, with D maybe TRBD2 (5 bases). Germline V gene sequence: CDR1 SEHNR, CDR2 FQNEAQ (reference sequence). This CDR3 has 15 residues. Trimming pared 6 bases from V and 6 bases from J, leaving 21 bases between.